The 16 T cell receptor beta chains below come from one sample, sequenced in a study of cytomegalovirus exposure and HLA in healthy donors. Primers included in the PCR were 60 Vbeta and 13 Jbeta primers. Data came from immunoSEQ multiplex PCR; TCRdb stores just in-frame clones and leaves some out. Found here are about 120,000 clones; the top ten clones hold around 6.5%. Material for sequencing was PBMCs. These receptors were collected from a man aged 35-49 years in good health and CMV-seropositive.

The chain is built from TRBV28 and TRBJ2-1, with D possibly TRBD2 on 6 matching bases. The germline gives CDR1 MDHEN, CDR2 SYDVKM. Trimming removed 3 bases from V and 4 bases from J, with 13 bases in between. This CDR3 has 15 amino acids. The CDR3 DNA reads TGTGCCAGCAGTTTCTTGGTAGCGGATTACAATGAGCAGTTCTTC. Protein sequence: CASSFLVADYNEQFF.

The J gene is TRBJ1-2, the V gene TRBV10-3; 8 nucleotides align to TRBD1. The CDR3 has 15 amino acids. Unmatched junction bases numbered 11, after V lost 3 bases and J lost 8 bases. The germline V gene has CDR1 ENHRY and CDR2 SYGVKD. The CDR3 loop is CAISEWTGSKGGYTF. As DNA, the CDR3 is TGTGCCATCAGTGAATGGACAGGGAGTAAGGGCGGCTACACCTTC.

CDR3 in amino acids: CASSPFSAGAYNEQFF. The CDR3 DNA reads TGCGCCAGCAGCCCCTTTTCGGCAGGCGCCTACAATGAGCAGTTCTTC. The V and J genes are TRBV10-1 and TRBJ2-1; no clear D gene. This CDR3 has 16 amino acids. V was clipped by 6 bases and J by 2 bases, with 17 bases between them. Germline V gene sequence: CDR1 WNHNN, CDR2 SYGVQD (reference sequence).

The CDR3 region is CASSLAYRTLAEETQYF. For the CDR3, the DNA is TGTGCCAGCAGCTTAGCCTATCGGACATTGGCCGAAGAGACCCAGTACTTC. The gene calls are TRBV7-8 and TRBJ2-5, with a tentative D call TRBD1 (5 bases). The CDR3 extends over 17 amino acids. Trimming took off 0 bases at V and 3 bases at J, with 17 bases between the two ends. CDR1 is SGHVS, CDR2 FQNEAQ, per germline.

The rearrangement uses TRBV7-2 and TRBJ2-3; 14 nucleotides align to TRBD2. The V gene end was trimmed by 3 bases and the J gene end by 5 bases; junction bases not matched to a gene: 10. Germline V CDR1 and CDR2: SGHTA, FQGNSA. The length of the CDR3 is 18 residues. The DNA of the CDR3 is TGTGCCAGCAGCTTCGGGACTAGCGGGAGAAGAGTAGGAGATACGCAGTATTTT. Amino acid sequence: CASSFGTSGRRVGDTQYF.

The chain is built from TRBV20-1 and TRBJ1-1; no definite D call. V lost 6 bases and J 5 bases, leaving 10 bases between the germline ends. This CDR3 region has 11 residues. The germline CDR1 and CDR2 sequences are DFQATT and SNEGSKA (reference sequence). The CDR3 region is CSASESTEAFF. CDR3 nucleotides: TGCAGTGCGAGCGAGAGTACTGAAGCTTTCTTT.

The rearrangement links TRBV29-1 to TRBJ2-7; 7 bases are shared with TRBD1. Germline V gene sequence: CDR1 SQVTM, CDR2 ANQGSEA. J lost 1 base, V lost 5 bases, and 5 bases had no gene match. The CDR3 is made up of 13 amino acids. The CDR3 nucleotides are TGCAGCGTTTGGGACAGCCCTTCCTACGAGCAGTACTTC. Translated, it gives CSVWDSPSYEQYF.

The V call is TRBV19, the J call TRBJ2-7; TRBD2 matches at 12 bases. Trimming took 5 bases from V and 0 from J; bases not matched to a gene: 5. Germline CDR1 is LNHDA and CDR2 is SQIVND (reference sequence). The CDR3 totals 16 residues. The CDR3 region has the DNA TGTGCCAGTAGTGTCGGACTAGCGGGGAGCTCCTACGAGCAGTACTTC. Translation gives CASSVGLAGSSYEQYF.

The chain employs TRBV7-9 and TRBJ2-7, with a tentative D call TRBD2 (6 bases). The ends were cut back, 1 base at V and 3 bases at J, with 10 bases in the middle. The V gene's germline CDR1 is SEHNR and CDR2 FQNEAQ (reference sequence). This CDR3 spans 14 amino acids. The CDR3 here is CASSLGTTNYEQYF. The CDR3 DNA reads TGTGCCAGCAGCTTAGGGACTACCAACTACGAGCAGTACTTC.

This chain joins TRBV6-1 and TRBJ2-7; 7 positions agree with TRBD1. Germline V gene sequence: CDR1 MNHNS, CDR2 SASEGT. The trim removed 6 bases at V and 8 bases at J, leaving 7 bases unmatched. The CDR3 sequence is 12 residues long. The CDR3 protein is CASRAGTAKQYF. Written as DNA, the CDR3 is TGTGCCAGCAGAGCCGGGACAGCCAAGCAGTACTTC.

The V call is TRBV28, the J call TRBJ2-5; D gene ambiguous. The end of the DNA is better explained by TRBJ2-7, so the J call may be wrong. This CDR3 region has 12 residues. Germline CDR1 reads MDHEN; CDR2 reads SYDVKM. In DNA form, the CDR3 reads TGTGCCAGCAGCTCAGGAACCTACGAGCAGTACTTC. Translation gives CASSSGTYEQYF.

V usage is TRBV5-1 and J usage is TRBJ2-3; TRBD2 agrees at 10 bases. CDR3 size: 18 residues. V lost 7 bases to trimming and J lost 10 bases; unmatched junction nucleotides: 24. Germline V gene data show CDR1 as SGHRS and CDR2 as YFSETQ. CDR3: CASGFGHSQREGGGPQYF. The CDR3 nucleotides are TGCGCCAGCGGTTTTGGGCACTCCCAGCGGGAGGGAGGGGGTCCGCAGTATTTT.

The chain is built from TRBV27 and TRBJ2-1, with D possibly TRBD2 on 6 matching bases. CDR3 size: 13 residues. V gave up 5 bases and J gave up 6 bases, with 11 bases separating them. Germline CDR1 and CDR2: MNHEY and SMNVEV (reference sequence). CDR3 nucleotide sequence: TGTGCCAGCAGTCCGGGACTTTCCAATGAGCAGTTCTTC. Translation: CASSPGLSNEQFF.

V usage is TRBV5-4 and J usage is TRBJ1-1; TRBD1 matches 8 bases. The J segment lost 1 base and the V segment lost 4 bases, leaving 18 bases of the junction unmatched. Per germline, CDR1 SGHNT and CDR2 YYREEE (reference sequence). This CDR3 comprises 19 residues. Here the CDR3 reads CASSASYRGAVTKNTEAFF. CDR3 in DNA: TGTGCCAGCAGCGCCTCATACAGGGGGGCTGTTACTAAGAACACTGAAGCTTTCTTT.

This chain uses TRBV5-6 with TRBJ2-2; the D gene is possibly TRBD2 (6 bases). This CDR3 contains 18 residues. Germline CDR1 and CDR2: SGHDT and YYEEEE. With 4 bases removed from V and 6 bases from J, the gap between germline ends came to 25 bases. This chain's CDR3 is CASSPAKERTNRAGELFF. The DNA of the CDR3 is TGTGCCAGCAGCCCGGCCAAGGAACGGACTAATAGGGCCGGGGAGCTGTTTTTT.

The chain recombines TRBV27 with TRBJ2-7, with 10 bases lining up with TRBD1. CDR1 is MNHEY and CDR2 is SMNVEV in the germline V gene (reference sequence). The CDR3 is made up of 15 amino acids. J was trimmed by 7 bases and V by 10 bases; bases with no gene match: 16. The CDR3 coding sequence is TGTGCCACTTCTCCTATTAGGACAGGGGGGAGGGAGCAGTACTTC. Residues: CATSPIRTGGREQYF.